What follows is one TCR beta chain and its context. Germline V gene sequence: CDR1 SGHDT, CDR2 YYEEEE. The J segment lost 7 bases and the V segment lost 4 bases, leaving 12 bases of the junction unmatched. This CDR3 is 16 amino acids long. The data belong to a study of graft-versus-host responses after intestinal transplantation. This table comes from immunoSEQ multiplex PCR, and its TCRdb copy is limited to in-frame clones, with some not included. The table includes just under 100,000 clones, around nine tenths detected once. This chain joins TRBV5-6 and TRBJ2-3; TRBD2 matches at 10 bases. This TCR was recovered from a human patient who received an intestinal transplant, so some T cells may come from the graft donor. Sample: PBMCs, taken just under 460 days after intestinal transplant. For the CDR3, the DNA is TGTGCCAGCAGCCAAAGAAGCGGGGGGGCTCGATATACGCAGTATTTT. Translation gives CASSQRSGGARYTQYF.